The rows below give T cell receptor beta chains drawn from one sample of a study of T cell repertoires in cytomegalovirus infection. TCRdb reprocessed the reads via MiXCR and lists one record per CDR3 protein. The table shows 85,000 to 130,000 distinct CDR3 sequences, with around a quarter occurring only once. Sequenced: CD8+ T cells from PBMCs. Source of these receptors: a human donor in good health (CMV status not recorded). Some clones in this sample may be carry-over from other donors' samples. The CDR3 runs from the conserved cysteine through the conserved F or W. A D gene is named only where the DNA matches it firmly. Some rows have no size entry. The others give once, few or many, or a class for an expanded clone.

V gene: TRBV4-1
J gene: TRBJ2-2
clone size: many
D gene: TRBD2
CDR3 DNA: TGCGCCAGCAGCCAAGATGACCTAGCGGGAGCCGGGGAGCTGTTTTTT
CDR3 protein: CASSQDDLAGAGELFF

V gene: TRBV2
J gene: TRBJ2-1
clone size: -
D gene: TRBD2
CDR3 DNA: TGTGCCAGCAGTGAACACCTAGCGGGGGAAATACTCTACAATGAGCAGTTCTTC
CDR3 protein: CASSEHLAGEILYNEQFF

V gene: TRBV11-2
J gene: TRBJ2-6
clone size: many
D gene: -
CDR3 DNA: TGTGCCAGCAGCTTAGGGTCGGCAGGCCCATCTGGGGCCAACGTCCTGACTTTC
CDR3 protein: CASSLGSAGPSGANVLTF

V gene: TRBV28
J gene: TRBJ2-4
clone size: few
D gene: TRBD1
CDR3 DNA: TGTGCCAGCAGTGCGGACAGGGAGAGAGCCAAAAACATTCAGTACTTC
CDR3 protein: CASSADRERAKNIQYF

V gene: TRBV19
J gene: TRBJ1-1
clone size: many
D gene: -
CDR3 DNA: TGTGCCAGTAGTATCGATGGAAACCTTGGTACTGAAGCTTTCTTT
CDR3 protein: CASSIDGNLGTEAFF

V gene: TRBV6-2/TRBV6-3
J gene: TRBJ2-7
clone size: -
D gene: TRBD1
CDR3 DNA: TGTGCCAGCGACCAAGGACAGGGATATCTACGAGAGCAGTACTTC
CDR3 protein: CASDQGQGYLREQYF

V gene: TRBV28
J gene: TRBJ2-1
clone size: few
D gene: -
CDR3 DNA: TGTGCCAGCAGTTTCACAGGCTCCTACAATGAGCAGTTCTTC
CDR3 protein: CASSFTGSYNEQFF

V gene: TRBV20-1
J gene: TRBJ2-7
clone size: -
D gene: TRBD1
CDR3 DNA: TGCAGTGCTACTCGACAGGGTTACGAGCAGTACTTC
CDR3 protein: CSATRQGYEQYF

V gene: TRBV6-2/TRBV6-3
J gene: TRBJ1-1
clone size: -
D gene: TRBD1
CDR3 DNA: TGTGCCAGCAGTGCCTTTGACAGGGGTGAAGCTTTCTTT
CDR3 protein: CASSAFDRGEAFF

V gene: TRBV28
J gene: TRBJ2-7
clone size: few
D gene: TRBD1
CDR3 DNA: TGTGCCAGCAGTTACGACAGGGGGAGGGAGCAGTACTTC
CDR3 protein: CASSYDRGREQYF

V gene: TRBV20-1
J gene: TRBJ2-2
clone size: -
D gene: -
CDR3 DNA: TGCAGTGCTCCCAAAACAAGCGGGACATCGAACACCGGGGAGCTGTTTTTT
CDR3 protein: CSAPKTSGTSNTGELFF